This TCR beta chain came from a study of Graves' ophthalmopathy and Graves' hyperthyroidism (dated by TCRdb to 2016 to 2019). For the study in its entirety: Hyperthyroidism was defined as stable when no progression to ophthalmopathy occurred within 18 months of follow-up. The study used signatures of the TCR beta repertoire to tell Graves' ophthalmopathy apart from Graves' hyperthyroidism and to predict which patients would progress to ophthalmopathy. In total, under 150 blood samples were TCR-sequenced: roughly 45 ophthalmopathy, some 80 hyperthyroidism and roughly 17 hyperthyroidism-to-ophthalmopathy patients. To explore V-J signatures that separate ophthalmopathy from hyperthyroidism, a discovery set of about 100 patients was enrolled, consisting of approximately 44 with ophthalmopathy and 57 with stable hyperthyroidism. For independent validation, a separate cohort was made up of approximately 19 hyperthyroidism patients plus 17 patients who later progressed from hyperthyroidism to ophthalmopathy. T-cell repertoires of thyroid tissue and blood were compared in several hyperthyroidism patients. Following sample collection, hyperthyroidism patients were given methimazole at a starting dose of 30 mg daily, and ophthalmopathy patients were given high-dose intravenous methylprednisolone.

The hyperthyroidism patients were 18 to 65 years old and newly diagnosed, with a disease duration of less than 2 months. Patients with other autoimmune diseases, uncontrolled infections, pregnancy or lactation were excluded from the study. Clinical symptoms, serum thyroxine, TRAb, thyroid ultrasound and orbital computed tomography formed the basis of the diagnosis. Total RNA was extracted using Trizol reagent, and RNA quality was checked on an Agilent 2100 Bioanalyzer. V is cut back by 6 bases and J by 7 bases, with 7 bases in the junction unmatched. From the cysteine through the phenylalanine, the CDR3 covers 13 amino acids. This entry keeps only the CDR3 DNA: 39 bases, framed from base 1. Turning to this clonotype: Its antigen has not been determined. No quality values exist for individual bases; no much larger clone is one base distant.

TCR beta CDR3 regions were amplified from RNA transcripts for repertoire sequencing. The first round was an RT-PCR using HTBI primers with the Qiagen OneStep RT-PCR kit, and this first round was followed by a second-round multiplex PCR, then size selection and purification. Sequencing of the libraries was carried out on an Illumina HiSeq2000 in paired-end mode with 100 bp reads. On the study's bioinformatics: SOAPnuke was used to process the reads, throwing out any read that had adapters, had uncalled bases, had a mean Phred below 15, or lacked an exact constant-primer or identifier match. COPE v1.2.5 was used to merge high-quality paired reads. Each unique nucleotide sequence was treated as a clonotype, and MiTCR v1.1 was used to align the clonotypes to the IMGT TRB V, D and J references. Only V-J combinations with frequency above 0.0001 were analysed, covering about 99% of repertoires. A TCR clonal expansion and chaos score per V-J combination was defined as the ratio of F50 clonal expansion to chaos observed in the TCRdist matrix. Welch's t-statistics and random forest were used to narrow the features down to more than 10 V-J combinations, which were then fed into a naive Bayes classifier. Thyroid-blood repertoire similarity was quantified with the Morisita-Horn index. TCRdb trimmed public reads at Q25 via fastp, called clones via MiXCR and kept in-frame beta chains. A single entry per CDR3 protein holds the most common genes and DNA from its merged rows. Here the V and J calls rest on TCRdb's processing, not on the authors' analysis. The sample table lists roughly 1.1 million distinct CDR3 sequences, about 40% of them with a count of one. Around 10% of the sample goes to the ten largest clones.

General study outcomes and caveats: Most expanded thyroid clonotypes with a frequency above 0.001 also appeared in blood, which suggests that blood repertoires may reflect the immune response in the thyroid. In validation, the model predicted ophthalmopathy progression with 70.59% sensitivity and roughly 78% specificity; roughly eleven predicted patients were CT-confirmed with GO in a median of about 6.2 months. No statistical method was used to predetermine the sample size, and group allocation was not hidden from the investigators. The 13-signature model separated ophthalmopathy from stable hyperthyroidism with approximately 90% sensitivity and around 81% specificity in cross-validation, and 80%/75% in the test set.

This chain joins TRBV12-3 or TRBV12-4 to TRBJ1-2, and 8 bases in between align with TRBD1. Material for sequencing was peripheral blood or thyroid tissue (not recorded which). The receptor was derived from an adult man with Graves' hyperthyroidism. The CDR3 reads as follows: CASSPSDRVGYTF. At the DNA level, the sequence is TGTGCCAGCAGCCCCTCGGACAGGGTTGGCTACACCTTC.